These 9 T cell receptor beta chains originate from one sample sequenced in a study of CD8 T cells in Susac syndrome. Random hexamers primed reverse transcription of about 0.5 to 1 ug RNA. MiXCR was run by TCRdb on the immunoSEQ multiplex PCR reads, yielding one entry per CDR3 protein. Of 190,000 or so distinct CDR3 sequences listed, more than 90% were seen once; the top ten hold approximately 0.097%. Sequenced: CD4+ T cells from PBMCs. These receptors were taken from a human donor with multiple sclerosis.

The chain is built from TRBV5-1 and TRBJ1-1; D gene unclear. Germline CDR1 SGHRS, CDR2 YFSETQ. V was shortened by 4 bases and J by 0 bases, with 7 bases between the two germline ends. The CDR3 runs to 13 residues. The CDR3 DNA sequence: TGCGCCAGCAGCATAGGGATGAACACTGAAGCTTTCTTT. Its translation is CASSIGMNTEAFF.

The chain links TRBV29-1 to TRBJ1-1; D ambiguous. Germline CDR1 and CDR2: SQVTM and ANQGSEA. V was cut by 3 bases and J by 1 base, with 6 bases left in between. The CDR3 runs 12 residues. This CDR3 is CSVDKANTEAFF. DNA of the CDR3: TGCAGCGTTGATAAGGCGAACACTGAAGCTTTCTTT.

This sequence joins TRBV5-6 and TRBJ1-1, with D unresolved. Trimming removed 4 bases from V and 11 bases from J, with 18 bases in between. CDR1 and CDR2 (germline): SGHDT, YYEEEE. This CDR3 has 13 residues. In DNA form, the CDR3 reads TGTGCCAGCAGCAGCGACTCTCGATTTCGGGCTTTCTTT. Translation gives CASSSDSRFRAFF.

The chain has TRBV30 and TRBJ1-2; D is unclear. The V end lost 2 bases, the J end lost 14 bases, and 21 bases lay between the germline ends. Germline lookup yields CDR1 GTSNPN and CDR2 SVGIG (reference sequence). The CDR3 has 13 amino acids. This chain's CDR3 is CAWSLPSSGPCTF. The CDR3 DNA is TGTGCCTGGAGTCTACCCTCCTCAGGCCCTTGTACCTTC.

The rearrangement joins TRBV9 to TRBJ2-1; 11 nucleotides match TRBD2. Germline values: CDR1 SGDLS, CDR2 YYNGEE. After removal of 3 bases from V and 7 bases from J, the junction contained 9 bases not matched to a gene. The CDR3 totals 16 residues. CDR3 sequence reads: CASSALAGGPGNEQFF. Here the CDR3 DNA reads TGTGCCAGCAGCGCCTTAGCGGGAGGGCCGGGTAATGAGCAGTTCTTC. The complete variable domain, with remaining parts taken from reference TRBV9 and TRBJ2-1, reads DSGVTQTPKHLITATGQRVTLRCSPRSGDLSVYWYQQSLDQGLQFLIQYYNGEERAKGNILERFSAQQFPDLHSELNLSSLELGDSALYFCASSALAGGPGNEQFFGPGTRLTVL.

The chain uses TRBV10-3 and TRBJ2-5, with D tentatively TRBD2 (6 bases). Germline lookup yields CDR1 ENHRY and CDR2 SYGVKD. The CDR3 spans 11 residues. V shed 10 bases and J shed 1 base, with 7 bases lying between them. CDR3 in DNA: TGTGCCAGCGGGGCCCAAGAGACCCAGTACTTC. It codes for CASGAQETQYF.

The chain couples TRBV7-9 to TRBJ2-7, with TRBD2 as a possible D gene (6 bases). Trimming shortened V by 11 bases and J by 2 bases, and 13 bases separated the two germline ends. CDR1 is SEHNR, CDR2 FQNEAQ, per germline (reference sequence). The CDR3 has 12 amino acids. The CDR3: CALEGGTYEQYF. The DNA of the CDR3 is TGTGCCCTCGAGGGAGGCACCTACGAGCAGTACTTC. Based on the CDR3 plus reference TRBV7-9 and TRBJ2-7, the full variable domain is DTGVSQNPRHKITKRGQNVTFRCDPISEHNRLYWYRQTLGQGPEFLTYFQNEAQLEKSRLLSDRFSAERPKGSFSTLEIQRTEQGDSAMYLCALEGGTYEQYFGPGTRLTVT.

The chain employs TRBV24-1 and TRBJ2-1, with D possibly being TRBD2 (6 bases). Looked up from germline, CDR1 is KGHDR and CDR2 is SFDVKD. CDR3 length: 11 amino acids. Trimming took off 12 bases at V and 6 bases at J, with 11 bases between the two ends. In nucleotides, the CDR3 is TGTGCCGCCGGAGGGCTCAATGAGCAGTTCTTC. Amino acid sequence: CAAGGLNEQFF.

The chain joins TRBV5-4 to TRBJ1-1, with 9 positions matching TRBD1. Germline CDR1 is SGHNT and CDR2 is YYREEE (reference sequence). The trim removed 3 bases at V and 0 bases at J, leaving 3 bases unmatched. This CDR3 contains 15 residues. The CDR3 nucleotides read TGTGCCAGCAGCTCCGGACAGGGGTTGAACACTGAAGCTTTCTTT. Translating gives CASSSGQGLNTEAFF.